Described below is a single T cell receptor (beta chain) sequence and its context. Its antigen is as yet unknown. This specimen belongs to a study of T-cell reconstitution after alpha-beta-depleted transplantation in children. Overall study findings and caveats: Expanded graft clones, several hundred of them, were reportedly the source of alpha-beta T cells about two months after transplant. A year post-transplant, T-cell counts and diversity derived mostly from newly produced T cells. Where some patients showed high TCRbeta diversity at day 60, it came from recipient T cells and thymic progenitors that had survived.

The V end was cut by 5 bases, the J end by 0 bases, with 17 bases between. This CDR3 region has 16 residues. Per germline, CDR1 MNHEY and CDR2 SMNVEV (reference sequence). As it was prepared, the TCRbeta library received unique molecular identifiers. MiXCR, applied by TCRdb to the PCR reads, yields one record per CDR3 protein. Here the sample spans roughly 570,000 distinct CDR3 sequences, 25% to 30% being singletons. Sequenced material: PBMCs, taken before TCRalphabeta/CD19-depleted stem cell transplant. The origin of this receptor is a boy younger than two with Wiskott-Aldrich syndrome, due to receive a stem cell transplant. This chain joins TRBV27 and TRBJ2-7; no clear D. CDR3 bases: TGTGCCAGCAGTCTCTCCCCAGCGCCGAGCTCCTACGAGCAGTACTTC. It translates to CASSLSPAPSSYEQYF.